This T cell receptor (beta chain) was recovered during a study of blood T cell repertoires in COVID-19. Per germline, CDR1 MNHEY and CDR2 SVGAGI. The CDR3 is 12 residues long. Deletions cut 8 bases from V and 8 bases from J, with 13 bases between. Some clones are missing from TCRdb's copy, which holds only in-frame ones; the method was immunoSEQ multiplex PCR. The profile covers about 300,000 clones, with about 83% appearing a single time and under 2% taken by the ten largest. V gene TRBV6-5 combines with J gene TRBJ2-1, with D possibly being TRBD1 (5 bases). The sequenced sample was peripheral blood. The TCR originated in a woman aged 50 to 60 with acute or convalescent COVID-19. CDR3 sequence (DNA): TGTGCCAGCGGGCAGGGTTTCGATGAGCAGTTCTTC. Residues: CASGQGFDEQFF.